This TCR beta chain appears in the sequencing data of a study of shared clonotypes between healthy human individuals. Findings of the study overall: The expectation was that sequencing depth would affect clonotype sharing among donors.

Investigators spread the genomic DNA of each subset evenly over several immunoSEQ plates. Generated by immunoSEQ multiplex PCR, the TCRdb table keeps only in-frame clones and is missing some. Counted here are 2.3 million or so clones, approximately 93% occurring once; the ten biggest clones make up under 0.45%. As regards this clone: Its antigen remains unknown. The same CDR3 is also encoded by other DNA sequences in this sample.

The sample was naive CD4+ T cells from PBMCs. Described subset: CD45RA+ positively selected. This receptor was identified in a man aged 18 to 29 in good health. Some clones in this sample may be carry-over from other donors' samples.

The DNA of the CDR3 is TGTGCCAGCAGCTTAGCGCGGGAGGAGACCCAGTACTTC. It translates to CASSLAREETQYF. The rearrangement joins TRBV7-2 to TRBJ2-5, with TRBD2 matching over 7 bases. Losses at the gene ends were 0 bases for V and 5 bases for J; bases not matched to a gene: 0. Germline loops: CDR1 SGHTA, CDR2 FQGNSA. The CDR3 spans 13 residues.